This TCR beta chain was retrieved from a study of shared clonotypes between healthy human individuals (dated by TCRdb to 2020 to 2021). Regarding the study in general: The cohort comprised a couple of women and a few men aged 18 to 49 years. For each donor, CD4 naive and CD4 memory were each given three plates, CD8 naive was given two plates, and CD8 memory was given one plate. The study deeply sequenced blood TCR repertoires of about five healthy adults to estimate repertoire size and the extent of clonotype sharing between individuals. To increase sequencing depth and limit assay-specific biases, different laboratories used diverse techniques to prepare libraries and sequence TCR repertoires. Per donor, leukapheresis produced somewhere between about 0.85 and 9.5 billion PBMCs. Results the study describes overall, beyond this receptor: The genetic and exposure-history diversity represented was limited by the small number of donors. Pairwise subsampling indicated that sequencing depth was expected to affect the degree of clonotype sharing among donors. Compared with non-shared clonotypes, clonotypes shared by all four sorted-subset donors had higher generation probabilities. Sampling was restricted to blood, and TCR repertoires in tissues likely differ from the TCR repertoires found in blood. Roughly 5% of naive CD4, around 3.6% of naive CD8, around 2.3% of memory CD4, and 0.4% of memory CD8 clonotypes were shared across a few donors. Larger estimated clonotype richness was generally found for naive subsets than for memory subsets. Even with the large sequencing depth, rarefaction of the sorted-subset datasets indicated that sequencing was incomplete.

Worth noting for this clone: What this receptor recognizes is not known. No much larger clonotype is one base removed from it; base qualities were not supplied. Other DNA sequences in this specimen translate into the identical CDR3.

Counted from cysteine to phenylalanine, this CDR3 has 14 amino acids. The only DNA kept is the CDR3, 42 bases in frame from the first base. The germline V gene gives CDR1 as SGHDT and CDR2 as YYEEEE. After removal of 2 bases from V and 5 bases from J, the junction retains 5 bases not matched to a gene. Using the deep immunoSEQ assay, TCR CDR3 regions were amplified from genomic DNA by multiplex PCR. Genomic DNA extracted from each cell subset was distributed evenly over all wells of several immunoSEQ 96-well plates, and each plate served as one replicate. For sorted subsets, each replicate PCR was loaded with 200 to 250 ng genomic DNA, equivalent to 32,000 or so T cell genomes. The purified libraries were quantified using a Qubit 3.0 fluorometer, sized with a Bioanalyzer 2100, and then quantified again using the KAPA Library Quantification kit. A separate single-read 150-cycle Illumina NextSeq 550 flow cell was used to sequence each immunoSEQ 96-well plate. In the authors' own workflow: Because only junctional sequences without quality scores were contained in the immunoSEQ output, filtering matching that applied to full-length reads could not be performed. To assign V/J genes and CDR3, sequences were annotated against IMGT germline references using PyIR, a Python wrapper for IgBLAST v1.9. Reads were filtered out if the reads had weak V/J assignments (E-value above 1e-6), no CDR3, stop codons, out-of-frame junctions, or ambiguous translated residues. V3J clonotypes were defined as sequences sharing the same inferred V gene, J gene, and CDR3 amino acid sequence. To compute the percentage overlap between repertoires, the number of shared unique clonotypes was divided by the size of the smaller repertoire. Three approaches were used to assess repertoire richness: RTK rarefaction, the Chao1 estimator, and Recon v2.1 estimates of unobserved clonotypes. Generation probabilities for all TCRbeta clonotypes obtained by the gDNA method from several donors were computed using OLGA. Here the immuneACCESS table is served through TCRdb, limited to in-frame sequences with V and J called. Missing clones are a known gap in these copies; in checked studies unresolved V genes cover under half, and the rest lacks a known reason. V and J calls and clone size are those listed in that table; D and trimming were worked out from the DNA. In this sample the table shows about 2.4 million clones, 93% of which occur a single time. The ten largest clones represent more than 0.35% of the sample.

The donors were healthy, HIV-negative adults with no recently reported acute infections or vaccinations. Every donor was a Caucasian adult residing in Nashville, Tennessee, USA. CD4+ T cells were enriched by magnetic negative selection; naive cells were then positively selected on CD45RA, and the negative fraction formed the memory subset. Blood was collected by leukapheresis, and PBMCs were isolated by Ficoll-Histopaque density gradient centrifugation and then cryopreserved in liquid nitrogen vapor phase. Analytical flow cytometry was used to check the purity and quantity of each magnetically sorted T cell population. From each sorted fraction, genomic DNA was isolated and quantified by UV absorbance on a Nanodrop 2000c.

The chain is encoded by TRBV5-6 joined to TRBJ1-1, with 8 junctional bases fitting TRBD1. This clonotype was sampled from a young man in good health. Some clones in this sample may be carry-over from other donors' samples. The sample was naive CD4+ T cells from PBMCs. Taken with the paper, the label for cell subset or site translates to: CD45RA+ positively selected. The CDR3 protein sequence reads: CASSLLQGGTEAFF. The nucleotide sequence reads TGTGCCAGCAGCTTATTACAGGGGGGGACTGAAGCTTTCTTT.